Listed below are T cell receptor beta chains from one sample, sequenced in a study of OX40 agonist ivuxolimab in advanced cancers. Assay: immunoSEQ multiplex PCR; the TCRdb copy retains only in-frame clones and omits some. Here the sample spans approximately 82,000 clones, around 87% being singletons. Material: CD4+ or CD8+ T cells sorted from blood, obtained in a trial of the OX40 agonist ivuxolimab. Receptors were obtained from an adult with an advanced solid tumor such as melanoma, head and neck, liver or kidney cancer. Each CDR3 is given with its conserved first and last residue. The D gene is left open where the match is weak. Expanded clones get a size class; other rows say once, few or many, or leave the size out.

cdr3_length,d_call,v_call,j_call,clone_size,cdr3_aa,cdr3_nt
12,NA,TRBV19,TRBJ1-2,NA,CASNQANYGYTF,TGTGCCAGTAATCAGGCTAACTATGGCTACACCTTC
15,NA,TRBV5-1,TRBJ2-7,once,CASSLDGHTPGQQYF,TGCGCCAGCAGCTTGGACGGACACACCCCGGGACAGCAGTACTTC
13,NA,TRBV6-1,TRBJ2-5,NA,CASNIGQQETQYF,TGTGCCAGCAACATCGGACAGCAAGAGACCCAGTACTTC
13,TRBD1,TRBV18,TRBJ1-4,once,CASLRDRAEELFF,TGTGCCAGCCTCCGGGACAGGGCTGAGGAACTGTTTTTT
15,TRBD2,TRBV11-3,TRBJ2-1,NA,CASSGRVGGGDEQFF,TGTGCCAGCAGCGGCAGGGTAGGCGGGGGGGATGAGCAGTTCTTC
13,NA,TRBV6-4,TRBJ2-3,NA,CASRRTVTDTQYF,TGTGCCAGCCGCCGGACAGTCACAGATACGCAGTATTTT
11,NA,TRBV2,TRBJ2-2,NA,CASGHTGELFF,TGTGCCAGCGGACACACCGGGGAGCTGTTTTTT
13,NA,TRBV27,TRBJ1-2,NA,CASSSGVKYGYTF,TGTGCCAGCAGTTCAGGGGTAAAGTATGGCTACACCTTC
14,NA,TRBV10-2,TRBJ2-7,once,CASTPKGANYEQYF,TGCGCCAGCACACCAAAAGGGGCTAACTACGAGCAGTACTTC
15,TRBD1,TRBV27,TRBJ1-1,NA,CASSTRTGPNTEAFF,TGTGCCAGCAGTACTCGGACAGGCCCGAACACTGAAGCTTTCTTT
14,NA,TRBV5-4,TRBJ2-3,NA,CASSRWDVTDTQYF,TGTGCCAGCAGCCGATGGGACGTTACAGATACGCAGTATTTT
14,NA,TRBV30,TRBJ1-2,NA,CAWSLFRGTYGYTF,TGTGCCTGGAGTCTTTTCAGGGGAACCTATGGCTACACCTTC
13,NA,TRBV30,TRBJ1-1,NA,CAWSVRRNTEAFF,TGTGCCTGGAGTGTAAGAAGAAACACTGAAGCTTTCTTT
17,NA,TRBV18,TRBJ1-2,NA,CASSPREGTRGNYGYTF,TGTGCCAGCTCACCGCGCGAAGGGACAAGGGGGAACTATGGCTACACCTTC
16,TRBD1,TRBV19,TRBJ2-7,NA,CASSIQADRVGYEQYF,TGTGCCAGTAGTATCCAAGCCGACAGGGTAGGCTACGAGCAGTACTTC
14,NA,TRBV5-4,TRBJ2-2,NA,CASSLGWGTGELFF,TGTGCCAGCAGCTTGGGATGGGGTACCGGGGAGCTGTTTTTT
15,NA,TRBV6-1,TRBJ2-7,once,CASSEADRTPYEQYF,TGTGCCAGCAGTGAAGCCGACAGGACCCCTTACGAGCAGTACTTC
14,NA,TRBV29-1,TRBJ2-2,NA,CSVVGPGNTGELFF,TGCAGCGTTGTAGGTCCAGGGAACACCGGGGAGCTGTTTTTT
13,TRBD2,TRBV6-1,TRBJ2-1,NA,CASQLAGYNEQFF,TGTGCCAGCCAGCTAGCGGGATACAATGAGCAGTTCTTC
15,TRBD1,TRBV14,TRBJ2-7,once,CASSQPGQGAYEQYF,TGTGCCAGCAGCCAACCTGGACAGGGGGCTTATGAGCAGTACTTC
13,NA,TRBV11-2,TRBJ2-3,NA,CASSRSGTDTQYF,TGTGCCAGCAGCCGGAGTGGCACAGATACGCAGTATTTT
12,TRBD2,TRBV30,TRBJ2-3,once,CAWTSGQDTQYF,TGTGCCTGGACTAGCGGGCAAGATACGCAGTATTTT
18,TRBD1,TRBV23-1,TRBJ2-6,NA,CASSPSGTGEGGANVLTF,TGCGCCAGCAGTCCCTCCGGGACAGGGGAGGGTGGGGCCAACGTCCTGACTTTC
14,NA,TRBV19,TRBJ1-4,NA,CASTGTVDDEKLFF,TGTGCCAGTACGGGTACAGTTGATGATGAAAAACTGTTTTTT
15,NA,TRBV2,TRBJ2-7,NA,CASSDYGVKVYEQYF,TGTGCCAGCTCAGACTACGGGGTTAAGGTCTACGAGCAGTACTTC
14,NA,TRBV6-6,TRBJ1-5,once,CASSQQGDNQPQHF,TGTGCCAGCAGTCAACAGGGAGACAATCAGCCCCAGCATTTT
13,TRBD2,TRBV29-1,TRBJ2-1,NA,CSAPGLAVDEQFF,TGCAGCGCTCCGGGACTAGCAGTCGATGAGCAGTTCTTC
18,TRBD2,TRBV7-3,TRBJ2-2,NA,CASSLIGTSGTNTGELFF,TGTGCCAGCAGCTTAATCGGGACTAGCGGGACGAACACCGGGGAGCTGTTTTTT
17,TRBD2,TRBV5-1,TRBJ2-3,NA,CASSLDGRGGSTDTQYF,TGCGCCAGCAGCTTGGACGGGAGGGGTGGGAGCACAGATACGCAGTATTTT
18,NA,TRBV11-3,TRBJ1-2,NA,CASSLEGMQGRMDYGYTF,TGTGCCAGCAGCTTAGAGGGAATGCAGGGACGAATGGACTATGGCTACACCTTC
16,TRBD2,TRBV7-8,TRBJ2-3,once,CASSSRRGVYTDTQYF,TGTGCCAGCAGCTCCCGCCGGGGGGTTTACACAGATACGCAGTATTTT
16,TRBD2,TRBV5-1,TRBJ2-1,NA,CASSFLGGNSYNEQFF,TGCGCCAGCAGCTTCCTCGGGGGGAACTCCTACAATGAGCAGTTCTTC
14,TRBD1,TRBV30,TRBJ1-2,NA,CAWRIWTGSYGYTF,TGTGCCTGGCGAATCTGGACAGGCTCCTATGGCTACACCTTC
16,TRBD1,TRBV5-5,TRBJ1-6,NA,CASSLVTGGSNSPLHF,TGTGCCAGCAGCTTGGTCACAGGGGGCAGCAATTCACCCCTCCACTTT
16,NA,TRBV27,TRBJ2-2,NA,CASSTRQAPNTGELFF,TGTGCCAGCAGTACCCGGCAGGCGCCGAACACCGGGGAGCTGTTTTTT
12,NA,TRBV6-1,TRBJ1-1,NA,CASSEGFTEAFF,TGTGCCAGCAGTGAAGGGTTCACTGAAGCTTTCTTT
14,NA,TRBV7-8,TRBJ1-4,NA,CASSLQGTNEKLFF,TGTGCCAGCAGCTTACAGGGAACTAATGAAAAACTGTTTTTT